This TCR beta chain was observed in a study of cytomegalovirus exposure and HLA in healthy donors. Notes on the study in general: Highest at DRB1 and lowest at HLA-C, TCR association rates differed among HLA loci in a later analysis. The classifier was said to identify cytomegalovirus status with high specificity and sensitivity. Overall, some 160 TCR beta chains were annotated as cytomegalovirus-associated. V- and J-gene trimming in TCR beta was tied to a missense DCLRE1C variant by an analysis performed later.

Germline assignment: CDR1 SGDLS and CDR2 YYNGEE. The ends were cut back, 0 bases at V and 3 bases at J, with 10 bases in the middle. The CDR3 has 15 amino acids. The PCR ran on 60 Vbeta and 13 Jbeta primers. Method: immunoSEQ multiplex PCR; TCRdb's copy keeps in-frame clones and lacks some. The sample holds roughly 120,000 clones; approximately 83% are singletons and the top ten take around 1.9%. With respect to this clone: Its antigen is unidentified.

This sequence joins TRBV9 and TRBJ1-5; the D gene is possibly TRBD1 (5 bases). The sequenced sample consisted of PBMCs. The clonotype was recovered from a man aged 40-49 years in good health and CMV-seronegative. In nucleotides, the CDR3 is TGTGCCAGCAGCGTAGACGGCAGGGTCAATCAGCCCCAGCATTTT. This codes for CASSVDGRVNQPQHF.